Below are 20 T cell receptor beta chains sequenced from a single sample in a study of blood T cells in healthy people across ages. A second PCR of about 6 to 12 cycles used a sample-barcoded 5' primer and a J-beta primer mix. TCRdb redid the calling of the 5' RACE reads with MiXCR, one entry per CDR3 protein. The table records around 820,000 distinct CDR3 sequences, roughly 25% of them present only once. These same records also appear under a second study, on T cells of mothers and their children.

Sequenced: blood. The receptor source for this set is a boy aged 5-17 years in good health.

This chain joins TRBV7-9 and TRBJ1-2; no definite D call. Trimming left V 4 bases short and J 4 bases short, with 13 bases between. The CDR3 runs 14 residues. Looked up from germline, CDR1 is SEHNR and CDR2 is FQNEAQ (reference sequence). CDR3 sequence (DNA): TGTGCCAGCAGCTCTCCCTGGCAGTCCTATGGCTACACCTTC. Translated: CASSSPWQSYGYTF.

The count of this clonotype is one. CDR3 sequence reads: CASSLVVADNEQFF. The CDR3 DNA reads as TGCGCCAGCAGCTTGGTAGTAGCCGACAATGAGCAGTTCTTC. V and J are TRBV5-1 and TRBJ2-1; unclear D gene. Trimming took 0 bases from V and 5 from J, leaving 9 bases between them. Germline V gives CDR1 SGHRS, CDR2 YFSETQ. The CDR3 totals 14 residues.

The chain joins TRBV7-9 to TRBJ1-4; D remains unclear. Trimming took off 5 bases at V and 0 bases at J, with 13 bases between the two ends. The CDR3 spans 16 residues. Per germline, CDR1 SEHNR and CDR2 FQNEAQ (reference sequence). The CDR3 nucleotides are TGTGCCAGCAGCGGAAGGACGGTCGCAACTAATGAAAAACTGTTTTTT. This sequence encodes CASSGRTVATNEKLFF.

The chain joins TRBV6-5 to TRBJ2-6, with a tentative D call TRBD2 (6 bases). CDR1 MNHEY and CDR2 SVGAGI come from the germline V gene. CDR3 length equals 19 residues. V gave up 0 bases and J gave up 2 bases, with 17 bases separating them. The CDR3 protein is CASSYSQVGGRTGANVLTF. The CDR3 DNA follows: TGTGCCAGCAGTTACTCCCAGGTTGGGGGGAGGACTGGGGCCAACGTCCTGACTTTC.

The V call is TRBV20-1, the J call TRBJ2-5, with D possibly being TRBD2 (6 bases). The J call could be wrong; TRBJ2-7 is a better fit for the DNA end. The CDR3 is 13 residues long. CDR1 DFQATT and CDR2 SNEGSKA come from the germline V gene (reference sequence). The CDR3 nucleotides read TGCAGTGCTAGGGACTACCCCTCCTACGAGCAGTACTTC. Translated: CSARDYPSYEQYF.

The chain carries TRBV12-3 or TRBV12-4 and TRBJ2-4; TRBD1 matches at 10 bases. The CDR3 totals 17 residues. The trim removed 5 bases at V and 3 bases at J, leaving 10 bases unmatched. The CDR3 DNA reads as TGTGCCAGCAGTACCGGGACAGGGGAACCGGTCAAAAACATTCAGTACTTC. Residues: CASSTGTGEPVKNIQYF.

The V and J genes are TRBV7-3 and TRBJ1-6; D is uncertain. The CDR3 is 13 residues long. CDR1 is SGHTA and CDR2 is FQGTGA in the germline V gene. V lost 5 bases to trimming and J lost 9 bases, with 11 bases between them. The CDR3 coding sequence is TGTGCCAGCAGCCCTGGAGGTAGTTCACCCCTCCACTTT. Its translation: CASSPGGSSPLHF.

The CDR3: CSARWDRGPENIQYF. The CDR3 nucleotides are TGCAGTGCTAGATGGGACAGGGGGCCTGAAAACATTCAGTACTTC. The V call is TRBV20-1, the J call TRBJ2-4; the match to TRBD1 covers 12 bases. This CDR3 comprises 15 residues. The junction had 4 bases not matched to a gene; V was cut back by 2 bases and J by 5 bases. CDR1 and CDR2 (germline): DFQATT, SNEGSKA (reference sequence).

This clonotype was seen only a few times. The rearrangement uses TRBV28 and TRBJ1-1; no definite D call. Germline-derived CDR1 and CDR2 are MDHEN and SYDVKM. The CDR3 runs 13 residues. Trimming pared 7 bases from V and 11 bases from J, leaving 20 bases between. CDR3 nucleotides: TGTGCCAGCATATCGACTGAGGCCCGAATGGCTTTCTTT. Protein: CASISTEARMAFF.

The sample holds a few counts of this clonotype. The chain joins TRBV6-1 to TRBJ2-5; 9 positions agree with TRBD1. Gene TRBJ2-1 matches the end of the DNA better, so the J call may be wrong. Germline V gene data show CDR1 as MNHNS and CDR2 as SASEGT. CDR3 length equals 13 residues. The CDR3 region is CASRIGQGSSQFF. The CDR3 nucleotides read TGTGCCAGCAGAATAGGACAGGGGAGCTCCCAGTTCTTC.

In the case of this clonotype: One junction end disagrees with the germline gene, perhaps due to a read error. The chain is built from TRBV13 and TRBJ2-1; possible D gene TRBD2, 6 bases. The CDR3 loop spans 16 amino acids. CDR1 and CDR2 from the germline V gene are PRHDT and FYEKMQ (reference sequence). CDR3 residues: CPSSRLREISYNEQFF. In DNA form, the CDR3 reads TGTCCCAGCAGCCGCCTCCGGGAGATCTCCTACAATGAGCAGTTCTTC. Combining the CDR3 with reference TRBV13 and TRBJ2-1 gives the whole variable domain AAGVIQSPRHLIKEKRETATLKCYPIPRHDTVYWYQQGPGQDPQFLISFYEKMQSDKGSIPDRFSAQQFSDYHSELNMSSLELGDSALYFCPSSRLREISYNEQFFGPGTRLTVL.

This clonotype was picked up a small number of times. The chain has TRBV29-1 and TRBJ2-5; D not certain. CDR1 is SQVTM, CDR2 ANQGSEA, per germline. V lost 0 bases, J lost 2 bases, and 10 bases lay in between. The CDR3 sequence is 14 residues long. The CDR3 loop is CSVEDGLLQETQYF. The CDR3 DNA reads as TGCAGCGTTGAAGATGGGCTGCTACAAGAGACCCAGTACTTC.

At least ten counts were recorded for this clonotype. V and J are TRBV27 and TRBJ2-7, with a possible D match to TRBD1 (6 bases). V shed 1 base and J shed 2 bases, with 9 bases lying between them. There are 14 residues in the CDR3. Germline lookup yields CDR1 MNHEY and CDR2 SMNVEV (reference sequence). The CDR3 DNA reads as TGTGCCAGCAGTTTATTGGGGGCTACCTACGAGCAGTACTTC. Amino acid sequence: CASSLLGATYEQYF.

This clonotype has only a few counts. This chain links TRBV7-2 with TRBJ2-2; D is ambiguous. The V end was cut by 2 bases, the J end by 8 bases, with 6 bases between. The germline CDR1 and CDR2 sequences are SGHTA and FQGNSA. This CDR3 comprises 12 residues. The CDR3 DNA follows: TGTGCCAGCAGCTTATATTCAGGGGAGCTGTTTTTT. This sequence encodes CASSLYSGELFF.

For the CDR3, the DNA is TGTGCCAGCAGTGAATACACCTGGGGGGCATCAGGAGATACGCAGTATTTT. Translated: CASSEYTWGASGDTQYF. This chain connects TRBV2 to TRBJ2-3, with D perhaps assigned TRBD1 or TRBD2 (6 bases each). The CDR3 contains 17 residues. The germline gives CDR1 SNHLY, CDR2 FYNNEI. The V end lost 2 bases, the J end lost 5 bases, and 20 bases lay between the germline ends.

This clonotype has only a few counts. The gene calls are TRBV6-5 and TRBJ2-7; D assignment may be TRBD1 or TRBD2 (7 bases each). CDR1 MNHEY and CDR2 SVGAGI come from the germline V gene. CDR3 size: 15 residues. V lost 5 bases, J lost 5 bases, and 19 bases lay in between. CDR3 sequence reads: CASSPPGRGHDEQYF. DNA of the CDR3: TGTGCCAGCAGTCCCCCGGGGAGGGGGCATGACGAGCAGTACTTC.

The V call is TRBV4-3, the J call TRBJ2-2, with 11 bases fitting TRBD2. This CDR3 region has 16 residues. Looked up from germline, CDR1 is LGHNA and CDR2 is YSLEER. The junction had 1 base not matched to a gene; V was cut back by 1 base and J by 3 bases. The CDR3 here is CASSQVGLADTGELFF. The CDR3 DNA is TGCGCCAGCAGCCAAGTGGGACTAGCGGACACCGGGGAGCTGTTTTTT.

The V and J genes are TRBV9 and TRBJ2-3; D may be TRBD2 (6 bases). The CDR3 extends over 14 amino acids. CDR1 is SGDLS, CDR2 YYNGEE, per germline. V lost 4 bases and J 4 bases, leaving 13 bases between the germline ends. The CDR3 sequence: CASSPRVAADTQYF. The CDR3 coding sequence is TGTGCCAGCAGCCCCCGGGTAGCGGCAGATACGCAGTATTTT.

This chain joins TRBV11-2 and TRBJ2-1; D possibly corresponds to TRBD1 (6 bases). The CDR3 totals 19 residues. Germline-derived CDR1 and CDR2 are SGHAT and FQNNGV. Deletions cut 1 base from V and 4 bases from J, with 23 bases between. The CDR3 region is CASSLVTLSVQRGYNEQFF. The CDR3 nucleotides read TGTGCCAGCAGCTTAGTTACTCTTAGCGTTCAGAGGGGGTACAATGAGCAGTTCTTC.

The rearrangement joins TRBV29-1 to TRBJ2-3; the D gene could be TRBD1 or TRBD2 (5 bases each). Germline CDR1 and CDR2: SQVTM and ANQGSEA. The CDR3 totals 15 residues. Trimming cost V 5 bases and J 0 bases, with 15 bases left between them. The CDR3 bases are TGCAGCGTTTCGTCAGGGAGAAGGAGCACAGATACGCAGTATTTT. This translates into CSVSSGRRSTDTQYF.